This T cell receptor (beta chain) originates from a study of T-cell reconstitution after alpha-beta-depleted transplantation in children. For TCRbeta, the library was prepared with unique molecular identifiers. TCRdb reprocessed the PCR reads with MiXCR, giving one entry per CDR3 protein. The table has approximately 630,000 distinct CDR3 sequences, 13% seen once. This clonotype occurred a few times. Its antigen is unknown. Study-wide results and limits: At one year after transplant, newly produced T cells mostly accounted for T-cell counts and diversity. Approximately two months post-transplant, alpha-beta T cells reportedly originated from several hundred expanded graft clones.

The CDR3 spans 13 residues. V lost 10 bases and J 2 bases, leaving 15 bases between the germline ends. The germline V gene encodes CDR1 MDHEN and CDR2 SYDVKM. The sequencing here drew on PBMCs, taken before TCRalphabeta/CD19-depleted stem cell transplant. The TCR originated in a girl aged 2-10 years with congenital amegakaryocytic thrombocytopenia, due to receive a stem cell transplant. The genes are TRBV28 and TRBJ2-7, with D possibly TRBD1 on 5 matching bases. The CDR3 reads CAIQQASTYEQYF. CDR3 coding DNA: TGTGCCATCCAACAGGCTTCCACCTACGAGCAGTACTTC.